A single sample is the source of the 16 T cell receptor beta chains below, sequenced in a study of T cell repertoires in cytomegalovirus infection. TCRdb re-derived calls from the reads in MiXCR, one entry per CDR3 protein. The sample yields more than 250,000 distinct CDR3 sequences, roughly an eighth seen once. Specimen: PBMCs. Source of these receptors: a human donor in good health (CMV status not recorded). Some clones in this sample may be carry-over from other donors' samples.

This clonotype has at least ten counts. The V call is TRBV20-1, the J call TRBJ2-3; 8 bases match TRBD1. V shed 7 bases and J 1 base; nucleotides not matched to a gene: 7. CDR1 is DFQATT and CDR2 is SNEGSKA in the germline V gene (reference sequence). The CDR3 is 14 amino acids. In nucleotides, the CDR3 is TGCAGTGAACCAGGGGGCGCAGGCACAGATACGCAGTATTTT. Its protein product is CSEPGGAGTDTQYF.

DNA for the CDR3: TGTGCCAGCACCATGACAGGGGGCTATAAGCCCCAGCATTTT. Its translation: CASTMTGGYKPQHF. The chain has TRBV28 and TRBJ1-5, with TRBD1 matching 10 bases. Germline V gene data show CDR1 as MDHEN and CDR2 as SYDVKM. The CDR3 runs to 14 residues. The V segment lost 7 bases and the J segment 8 bases; nucleotides outside the gene matches: 8.

This chain joins TRBV2 and TRBJ1-6; D uncertain. Trimming left V 7 bases short and J 6 bases short, with 13 bases between. The germline V gene has CDR1 SNHLY and CDR2 FYNNEI. The CDR3 is 14 residues long. The CDR3 DNA sequence: TGTGCCAGCAAGGTCACGCAATCTAATTCACCCCTCCACTTT. It translates to CASKVTQSNSPLHF.

This clonotype has more than one count but fewer than ten. The chain carries TRBV15 and TRBJ2-5; TRBD1 agrees at 9 bases. The germline V gene encodes CDR1 LNHNV and CDR2 YYDKDF (reference sequence). The CDR3 runs 17 residues. Trimming took 5 bases from V and 1 from J; bases not matched to a gene: 11. CDR3 region: CATSRPGQGAFQETQYF. DNA for the CDR3: TGTGCCACCAGCCGTCCGGGACAGGGAGCCTTCCAAGAGACCCAGTACTTC.

The chain uses TRBV29-1 and TRBJ2-3; 9 nucleotides agree with TRBD1. Germline values: CDR1 SQVTM, CDR2 ANQGSEA. The CDR3 sequence is 14 residues long. V shed 7 bases, J shed 2 bases, and the junction held 7 bases outside the gene matches. The CDR3 spells CSGGQGTYTDTQYF. In DNA, the CDR3 is TGCAGCGGAGGACAGGGGACGTACACAGATACGCAGTATTTT.

This clonotype occurred many times. The CDR3 nucleotides are TGTGCCAGCAGAGATGTAGCGGGAGATTACAATGAGCAGTTCTTC. This encodes CASRDVAGDYNEQFF. The chain joins TRBV6-2 or TRBV6-3 to TRBJ2-1; 9 bases map to TRBD2. Trimming at V came to 6 bases and at J to 4 bases, leaving 7 bases not matched to a gene. This CDR3 comprises 15 residues. CDR1 and CDR2 (germline): MNHEY, SVGEGT.

This clonotype showed up many times. J is TRBJ2-7 and V is TRBV10-3; 9 bases agree with TRBD1. This CDR3 comprises 18 residues. The V and J ends lost 4 bases and 2 bases, in that order; junction bases with no gene match: 15. CDR1 and CDR2 from the germline V gene are ENHRY and SYGVKD. CDR3 in DNA: TGTGCCATCAGTGGGCCCGGCGAGGGACAGGGCCCTACCTACGAGCAGTACTTC. Its protein is CAISGPGEGQGPTYEQYF.

This clonotype was observed at least ten times. V usage is TRBV10-3 and J usage is TRBJ2-5; TRBD2 aligns across 7 bases. Germline V gene data show CDR1 as ENHRY and CDR2 as SYGVKD. J lost 4 bases, V lost 6 bases, and 5 bases had no gene match. The CDR3 length is 13 residues. The CDR3 loop reads CAIRRWGGETQYF. CDR3 DNA: TGTGCCATCAGACGATGGGGGGGAGAGACCCAGTACTTC.

This clonotype has just a few counts. The chain employs TRBV19 and TRBJ1-5; D remains unclear. The germline gives CDR1 LNHDA, CDR2 SQIVND (reference sequence). V lost 3 bases and J 0 bases, leaving 12 bases between the germline ends. The CDR3 totals 16 residues. Written as DNA, the CDR3 is TGTGCCAGTAGTATTGTCCAGGACCTTAGCAATCAGCCCCAGCATTTT. It yields the protein CASSIVQDLSNQPQHF.

This clonotype turned up a few times. The V call is TRBV19, the J call TRBJ2-7; the match to TRBD1 covers 7 bases. The CDR3 extends over 15 amino acids. The junction had 12 bases not matched to a gene; V was cut back by 3 bases and J by 7 bases. The germline gives CDR1 LNHDA, CDR2 SQIVND (reference sequence). CDR3 nucleotides: TGTGCCAGTAGTATGAAGGGGGCTCCTTCAGGAGAGCAGTACTTC. Its protein is CASSMKGAPSGEQYF.

This clonotype was picked up a small number of times. The rearrangement joins TRBV29-1 to TRBJ1-2; D possibly corresponds to TRBD1 (6 bases). The CDR3 spans 12 residues. Germline CDR1 is SQVTM and CDR2 is ANQGSEA. V was shortened by 5 bases and J by 6 bases, with 13 bases between the two germline ends. The DNA of the CDR3 is TGCAGCGTTCCACAGGGAAATCATGGCTACACCTTC. It codes for CSVPQGNHGYTF.

Only a few counts were recorded for this clonotype. The genes are TRBV10-3 and TRBJ2-1; 8 positions match TRBD1. The CDR3 covers 14 residues. V trimming: 6 bases; J trimming: 8 bases; junction bases outside the gene matches: 9. Germline V gene lookup returns CDR1 ENHRY and CDR2 SYGVKD. The CDR3 is CAISDTGGRHEQFF. DNA for the CDR3: TGTGCCATCAGCGATACAGGGGGTAGGCATGAGCAGTTCTTC.

This chain links TRBV20-1 with TRBJ2-3, with 8 bases identical to TRBD2. The junction had 7 bases not matched to a gene; V was cut back by 0 bases and J by 5 bases. Germline CDR1 DFQATT, CDR2 SNEGSKA (reference sequence). The CDR3 consists of 15 residues. CDR3 in amino acids: CSARDPRREVDTQYF. CDR3 sequence (DNA): TGCAGTGCTAGAGATCCACGGCGGGAGGTAGATACGCAGTATTTT.

This clonotype has just a few counts. This sequence joins TRBV4-3 and TRBJ2-5, with D unresolved. Germline lookup yields CDR1 LGHNA and CDR2 YSLEER. Trimming removed 3 bases from V and 1 base from J, with 12 bases in between. This CDR3 contains 15 residues. CDR3 amino acids: CASSHEPGPQETQYF. For the CDR3, the DNA is TGCGCCAGCAGCCATGAACCGGGCCCCCAAGAGACCCAGTACTTC.

The chain uses TRBV15 and TRBJ2-1, with 7 bases fitting TRBD2. The V and J ends lost 5 bases and 8 bases, in that order; junction bases with no gene match: 18. CDR3 length: 17 amino acids. Germline V gene lookup returns CDR1 LNHNV and CDR2 YYDKDF (reference sequence). As DNA, the CDR3 is TGTGCCACCAGCCTCGAAGCTAGCGCTAAGCGGGGCTATGAGCAGTTCTTC. Its protein is CATSLEASAKRGYEQFF.

Ten or more counts support this clonotype. This chain links TRBV10-2 with TRBJ2-7; D is unresolved. This CDR3 spans 11 amino acids. Germline V gives CDR1 WSHSY, CDR2 SAAADI. Deletions cut 6 bases from V and 2 bases from J, with 5 bases between. The CDR3 DNA reads as TGCGCCAGCAGCCCCACCTACGAGCAGTACTTC. It codes for CASSPTYEQYF.